This T cell receptor (beta chain) was observed in a study of a mutant IDH1 vaccine in newly diagnosed glioma (dated by TCRdb to the early 2020s). Broadly, across the study: Vaccination began 4-6 weeks after radiotherapy alone, or alongside temozolomide cycles in the chemotherapy-containing groups. Of the 30 or so patients who were treated, about 62% were male and about 40% were female, and the mean age was about 40 years. Before enrollment, patients had received standard therapy of radiotherapy alone, temozolomide alone, or radiochemotherapy with temozolomide; most received the combination. The week-35 safety follow-up took place at visit V12, and the week-47 end of study took place at visit V13. Six visits were used for peripheral blood collection: V03 (baseline), V05, V07, V10, V12 and V13. Longitudinal TCRB deep sequencing was done for 25 treated patients, wherever samples were available for exploratory analyses. Paper-wide results and their limitations: PBMC samples for TCRB deep sequencing were selected based on availability. Pseudoprogression appeared unrelated to alterations in the top peripheral T cell clonotypes detected by TCRB sequencing. The authors stated that sample limitations prevented analyses of patient blood samples from being reproduced. Immune responses induced by the vaccine were seen in over 80% of patients across multiple MHC alleles.

This specimen's time point label, per the study, means: week 35, safety follow-up. A 20-mer mutant IDH1 peptide at 300 micrograms in Montanide made up each vaccine dose, which was injected subcutaneously together with topical imiquimod. Patients were given eight vaccinations, in weeks 1, 3, 5, 7, 11, 15, 19 and 23, which matched visits V03 through V10. Newly diagnosed WHO grade 3 or 4 IDH1-mutant astrocytomas showing loss of nuclear ATRX were present in the donors. The samples were drawn from NOA16, a multicentre, single-arm, open-label phase I trial in Germany that tested a mutant IDH1 peptide vaccine in humans for the first time. Genomic DNA for TCRB sequencing was extracted from EDTA blood using the DNeasy Blood and Tissue Kit. Comments on this clone: Its antigen is currently not known. Qualities for individual bases were not recorded, and no much larger clone is one base off.

For CDR1 and CDR2, the germline V gene lists MNHEY and SVGAGI. The germline V and J ends show losses of 9 bases and 10 bases respectively, and no gene match explains 13 bases of the junction. The CDR3 runs 14 residues from the cysteine to the phenylalanine. Only the CDR3 part of the read is kept: 42 bases, read in frame from the first base. The library was produced with the immunoSEQ multiplex PCR assay. The hsTCRB Kit was used according to the manufacturer's protocol to amplify rearranged TCR beta chain sequences. TCRB libraries were sequenced on an Illumina MiSeq. As for how the authors treated the data: The kit vendor's proprietary platform handled demultiplexing, trimming and gene mapping. TCRdb took this table from immuneACCESS and kept in-frame rearrangements with V and J called. Such tables lack part of the clones; where checked against another copy, unresolved V genes explain under half of the gap, and the rest is unexplained. The D gene and trimming were derived from the DNA, and the V and J assignments and clone size from that table. For this sample the table gives around 41,000 clones, of which around 91% were detected only once. The ten largest clonotypes hold less than 2% of the sample.

The sample here was PBMCs, taken from a glioma patient whose treatment included an IDH1 peptide vaccine. The receptor chain draws on TRBV6-5 and TRBJ2-1, and 9 junction bases match TRBD1. The source is a man aged 40-50 years with glioma. The DNA sequence is as follows: TGTGCCAGTGCCCCCGGGACAGGGTCAGGGGAGCAGTTCTTC. It specifies CASAPGTGSGEQFF.